The 4 T cell receptor beta chains below were found in one sample sequenced in a study of regulatory T cells in long-lasting Graves disease. Time point meaning: persistent/refractory GD, antithyroid drugs over 5 years with positive TRAb. The TCR library was made from RNA that had been extracted from PBMCs in TRIzol. TCR beta libraries were built with iRepertoire HTBI primers and Arm-PCR of CDR3 regions. MiXCR, run by TCRdb on the multiplex PCR reads, gives a single entry per CDR3 protein. The sample has about 470,000 distinct CDR3 sequences; about 20% are singletons. The specimen comprised peripheral blood mononuclear cells (PBMCs), sampled when the disease was refractory, from a patient treated with antithyroid drugs. The source of these receptors is a female donor with Graves disease.

On this clonotype itself: Just one base apart from a much larger clone, this may be a read error. This chain uses TRBV6-2 or TRBV6-3 with TRBJ1-4; D is unclear. Germline CDR1 MNHEY, CDR2 SVGEGT. The CDR3 contains 16 residues. DNA for the CDR3: TGTGCCAGCAGTGGTACTGTACGAACAACTAATGAAGAACTGTTTTTT. Its protein product is CASSGTVRTTNEELFF.

This clonotype was seen ten or more times. The V and J genes are TRBV5-1 and TRBJ2-7; 9 bases fit TRBD1. The CDR3 has 16 amino acids. The V and J ends lost 6 bases and 4 bases, in that order; junction bases with no gene match: 14. CDR1 and CDR2 (germline): SGHRS, YFSETQ. The CDR3 region is CASTTGTGIGIYEQYF. The CDR3 DNA reads TGCGCCAGCACTACCGGGACAGGGATCGGCATTTACGAGCAGTACTTC.

This clonotype was observed a handful of times. The chain links TRBV12-3 or TRBV12-4 to TRBJ2-2, with D perhaps being TRBD1 or TRBD2 (5 bases each). Trimming removed 6 bases at V and 3 bases at J, with 14 bases between. The CDR3 extends over 15 amino acids. The CDR3: CASRATGADTGELFF. The CDR3 region has the DNA TGTGCCAGCAGGGCGACCGGGGCGGACACCGGGGAGCTGTTTTTT.

The chain has TRBV30 and TRBJ1-2; 9 nucleotides line up with TRBD1. The CDR3 is 15 residues long. Germline CDR1 and CDR2: GTSNPN and SVGIG (reference sequence). The V and J ends lost 0 bases and 2 bases, in that order; junction bases with no gene match: 4. The CDR3: CAWSVQGAENYGYTF. DNA for the CDR3: TGTGCCTGGAGTGTACAGGGGGCGGAAAACTATGGCTACACCTTC.